The sample holds a few counts of the clone carrying this T cell receptor (beta chain). From germline, CDR1 is LNHDA and CDR2 SQIVND (reference sequence). Trimming left V 0 bases short and J 1 base short, with 3 bases between. The CDR3 consists of 13 residues. The entry originates in a study of cytomegalovirus exposure and HLA in healthy donors. Data came from immunoSEQ multiplex PCR; TCRdb stores just in-frame clones and leaves some out. The repertoire holds tens of thousands of clones, about 88% seen once, with 1% to 1.2% in the top ten. The sequenced sample consisted of PBMCs. The chain has TRBV19 and TRBJ1-1; D is uncertain. The source is a man younger than 35 in good health and CMV-seronegative. The CDR3 nucleotides are TGTGCCAGTAGTATAGAGAGGAACACTGAAGCTTTCTTT. Protein sequence: CASSIERNTEAFF.